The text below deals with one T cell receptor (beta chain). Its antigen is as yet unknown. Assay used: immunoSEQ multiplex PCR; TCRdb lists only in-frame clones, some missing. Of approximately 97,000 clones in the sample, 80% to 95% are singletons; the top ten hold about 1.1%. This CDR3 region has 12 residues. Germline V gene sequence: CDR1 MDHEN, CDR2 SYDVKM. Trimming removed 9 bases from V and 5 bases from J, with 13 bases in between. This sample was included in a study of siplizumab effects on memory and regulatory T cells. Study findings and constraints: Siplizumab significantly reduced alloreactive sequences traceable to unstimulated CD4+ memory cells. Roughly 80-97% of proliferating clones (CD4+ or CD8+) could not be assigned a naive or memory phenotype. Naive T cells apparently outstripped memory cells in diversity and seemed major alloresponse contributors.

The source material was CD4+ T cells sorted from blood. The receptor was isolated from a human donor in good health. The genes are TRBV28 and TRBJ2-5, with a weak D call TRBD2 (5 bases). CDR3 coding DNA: TGTGCCAGTCATGAGGGTATGGAGACCCAGTACTTC. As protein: CASHEGMETQYF.